This is a list of T cell receptor beta chains from one sample in a study of blood T cell repertoires in COVID-19. Assay: immunoSEQ multiplex PCR; the TCRdb copy retains only in-frame clones and omits some. This table has around 140,000 clones, about 86% appearing once. Sequencing was performed on peripheral blood. Source of these receptors: a woman aged 45-59 years with active or convalescent COVID-19. Each CDR3 is given with its conserved first and last residue. Each record gives: V gene, D gene, clone size, J gene, CDR3 DNA, CDR3 protein. D genes are given only for firm matches. Size is stated for part of the rows, as once, few or many counts, or as a class when the clone is expanded.

TRBV27,.,once,TRBJ1-5,TGTGCCAGCAGTTCCTCGACCGGGCAGCCCCAGCATTTT,CASSSSTGQPQHF
TRBV5-6,.,.,TRBJ1-6,TGTGCCAGCAGCTTGGTCGCAGGGGAATCACCCCTCCACTTT,CASSLVAGESPLHF
TRBV7-8,TRBD1,.,TRBJ2-7,TGTGCCAGCAGCTTAGCGACAGGGACCCCGTCCTACGAGCAGTACTTC,CASSLATGTPSYEQYF
TRBV19,TRBD2,once,TRBJ2-1,TGTGCCAGTAGCCTAGCGGGGGACCGGGATGAGCAGTTCTTC,CASSLAGDRDEQFF
TRBV4-3,TRBD2,.,TRBJ2-1,TGCGCCAGCAGCCAAGAGAGGACTAGCGGGATAGGGGTGCAGTTCTTC,CASSQERTSGIGVQFF
TRBV30,TRBD1,.,TRBJ1-5,TGTGCCTGGAGCTCCGACAGGGTTAACCTTAATAGCAATCAGCCCCAGCATTTT,CAWSSDRVNLNSNQPQHF
TRBV4-2,TRBD1,.,TRBJ1-2,TGTGCCAGCAGCCTTGCCGTGGGACAGGGGGTGAACTATGGCTACACCTTC,CASSLAVGQGVNYGYTF
TRBV4-3,TRBD2,.,TRBJ2-3,TGCGCCAGCAGCCCCTTTAGCGGGGGGCGCGGGGATACGCAGTATTTT,CASSPFSGGRGDTQYF
TRBV27,.,.,TRBJ2-2,TGTGCCAGCAGTTTTTACGGGGAGCTGTTTTTT,CASSFYGELFF
TRBV11-2,.,.,TRBJ2-2,TGTGCCAGCAGCTTTCGGGTCAGCGGGGAGCTGTTTTTT,CASSFRVSGELFF
TRBV7-9,TRBD1,.,TRBJ1-4,TGTGCCAGCAGCCCCGGACAGGGAGGGACTAATGAAAAACTGTTTTTT,CASSPGQGGTNEKLFF
TRBV6-5,TRBD1,.,TRBJ1-3,TGTGCCAGCAGCTCCGGGACAGCTGGAAACACCATATATTTT,CASSSGTAGNTIYF
TRBV27,TRBD2,.,TRBJ2-2,TGTGCCAGCAGCCGGGACTATAACACCGGGGAGCTGTTTTTT,CASSRDYNTGELFF
TRBV19,TRBD2,few,TRBJ2-1,TGTGCCAGTAGTAGAAGACTAGCGGGCAACTACAATGAGCAGTTCTTC,CASSRRLAGNYNEQFF
TRBV5-8,TRBD2,.,TRBJ2-1,TGTGCCAGCAGCTGGGGACTAGCGGGGGGACGTGAGCAGTTCTTC,CASSWGLAGGREQFF
TRBV30,.,.,TRBJ2-7,TGTGCCTGGAGATTGGGAGCGGTGCAGTACTTC,CAWRLGAVQYF
TRBV7-6,.,.,TRBJ2-1,TGTGCCAGCAGCTCCGGGACTTCCCGCTACGGGGAGCAGTTCTTC,CASSSGTSRYGEQFF
TRBV2,.,.,TRBJ1-5,TGTGCCAGCACCCGGGACAACAATCAGCCCCAGCATTTT,CASTRDNNQPQHF
TRBV7-9,.,.,TRBJ1-2,TGTGCCAGCAGCTTAGGGCAGGGCTATGGCTACACCTTC,CASSLGQGYGYTF
TRBV25-1,.,.,TRBJ2-7,TGTGCCAGCTCGGATGGGAGCAGAGGGTCCTACGAGCAGTACTTC,CASSDGSRGSYEQYF
TRBV7-3,TRBD1,.,TRBJ1-5,TGTGCCAGCAGCCTTACAGGGGGACACAATCAGCCCCAGCATTTT,CASSLTGGHNQPQHF
TRBV19,TRBD1,.,TRBJ1-1,TGTGCCAGTAGTATCGGACAGGGCCTGAACACTGAAGCTTTCTTT,CASSIGQGLNTEAFF
TRBV7-8,.,.,TRBJ1-5,TGTGCCAGCAGCCCGTCTGGCAATCAGCCCCAGCATTTT,CASSPSGNQPQHF
TRBV3-1/TRBV3-2,.,.,TRBJ2-2,TGTGCCAGCAGCCGACGGGGTGAGCTGTTTTTT,CASSRRGELFF
TRBV7-9,.,.,TRBJ2-5,TGTGCCAGCAGCCCGGAACGAGGGGAGACCCAGTACTTC,CASSPERGETQYF
TRBV21-1,.,.,TRBJ2-3,TGTGCCAGCAGCAAGAGTGGGGCTCCTAGCACAGATACGCAGTATTTT,CASSKSGAPSTDTQYF
TRBV5-4,TRBD1,.,TRBJ2-7,TGTGCCAGCAGGTACGTTGGACAGGGTTTCCACGAGCAGTACTTC,CASRYVGQGFHEQYF